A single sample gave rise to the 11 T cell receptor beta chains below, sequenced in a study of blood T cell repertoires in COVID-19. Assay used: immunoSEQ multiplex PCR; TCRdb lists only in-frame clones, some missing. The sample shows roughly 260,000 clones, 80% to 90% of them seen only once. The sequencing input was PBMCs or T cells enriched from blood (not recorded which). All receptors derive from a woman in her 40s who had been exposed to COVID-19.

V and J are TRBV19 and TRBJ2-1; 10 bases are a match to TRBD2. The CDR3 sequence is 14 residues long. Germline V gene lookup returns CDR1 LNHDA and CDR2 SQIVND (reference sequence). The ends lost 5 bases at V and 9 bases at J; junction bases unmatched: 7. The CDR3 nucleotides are TGTGCCAGTAGTCCCCTAGCGGGGGCGGGTGAGCAGTTCTTC. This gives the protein CASSPLAGAGEQFF.

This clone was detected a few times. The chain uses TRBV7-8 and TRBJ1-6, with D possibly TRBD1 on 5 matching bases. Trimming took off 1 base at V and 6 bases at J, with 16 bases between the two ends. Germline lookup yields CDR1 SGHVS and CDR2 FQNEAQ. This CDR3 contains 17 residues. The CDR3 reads CASSLGFGADSNSPLHF. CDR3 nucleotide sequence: TGTGCCAGCAGCTTAGGTTTTGGGGCAGACTCTAATTCACCCCTCCACTTT.

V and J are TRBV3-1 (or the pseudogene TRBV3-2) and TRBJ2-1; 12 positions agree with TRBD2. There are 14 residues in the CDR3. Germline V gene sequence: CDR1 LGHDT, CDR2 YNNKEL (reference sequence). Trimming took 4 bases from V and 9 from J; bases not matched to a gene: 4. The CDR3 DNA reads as TGTGCCAGCAGCCTGGGGACTAGCGGGCGTGAGCAGTTCTTC. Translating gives CASSLGTSGREQFF.

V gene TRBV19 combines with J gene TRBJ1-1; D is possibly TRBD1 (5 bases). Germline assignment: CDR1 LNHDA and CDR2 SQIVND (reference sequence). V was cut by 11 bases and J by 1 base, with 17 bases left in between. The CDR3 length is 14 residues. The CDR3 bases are TGTGCCTCCCGGGGAGGGGCGGCGAACACTGAAGCTTTCTTT. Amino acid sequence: CASRGGAANTEAFF.

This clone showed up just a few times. The CDR3 loop is CASSQATGWDNYGYTF. The CDR3 nucleotides are TGTGCCAGCAGCCAAGCGACAGGGTGGGACAACTATGGCTACACCTTC. This sequence joins TRBV3-1 (or the pseudogene TRBV3-2) and TRBJ1-2; TRBD1 agrees at 7 bases. CDR3 size: 16 residues. V gave up 1 base and J gave up 2 bases; unmatched junction bases: 7. Per the germline V gene, CDR1 is LGHDT and CDR2 is YNNKEL (reference sequence).

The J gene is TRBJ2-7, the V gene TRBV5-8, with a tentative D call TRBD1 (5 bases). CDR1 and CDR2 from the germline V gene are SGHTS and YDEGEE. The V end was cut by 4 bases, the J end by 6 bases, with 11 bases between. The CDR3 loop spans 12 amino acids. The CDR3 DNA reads TGTGCCAGCAGCCCGGAAACAGGCGAGCAGTACTTC. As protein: CASSPETGEQYF. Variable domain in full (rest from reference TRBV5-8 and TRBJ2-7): EAGVTQSPTHLIKTRGQQATLRCSPISGHTSVYWYQQALGLGLQFLLWYDEGEERNRGNFPPRFSGRQFPNYSSELNVNALELEDSALYLCASSPETGEQYFGPGTRLTVT.

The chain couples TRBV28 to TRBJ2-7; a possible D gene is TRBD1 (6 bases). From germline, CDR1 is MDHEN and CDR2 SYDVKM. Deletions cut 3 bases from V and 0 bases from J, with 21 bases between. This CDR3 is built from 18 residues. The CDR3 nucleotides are TGTGCCAGCAGTTTTACATTGGGACATGGGGGAAGCTCCTACGAGCAGTACTTC. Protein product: CASSFTLGHGGSSYEQYF.

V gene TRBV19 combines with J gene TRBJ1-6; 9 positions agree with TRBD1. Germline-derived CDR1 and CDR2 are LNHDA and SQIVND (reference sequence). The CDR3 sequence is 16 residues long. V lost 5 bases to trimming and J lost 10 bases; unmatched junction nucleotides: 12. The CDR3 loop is CASSSNDRGILSPLHF. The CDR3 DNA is TGTGCCAGTAGTTCCAACGACAGGGGGATTTTATCACCCCTCCACTTT.

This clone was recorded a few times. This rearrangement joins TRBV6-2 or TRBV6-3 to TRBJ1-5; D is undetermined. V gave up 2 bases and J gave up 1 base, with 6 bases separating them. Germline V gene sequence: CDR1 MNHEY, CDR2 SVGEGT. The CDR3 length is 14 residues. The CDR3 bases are TGTGCCAGCAGTTACGGCTTCAGCAATCAGCCCCAGCATTTT. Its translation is CASSYGFSNQPQHF.

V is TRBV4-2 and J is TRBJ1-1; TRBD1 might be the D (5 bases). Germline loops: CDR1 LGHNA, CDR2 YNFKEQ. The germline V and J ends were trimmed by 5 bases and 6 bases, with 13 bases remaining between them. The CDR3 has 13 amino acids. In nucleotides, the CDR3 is TGTGCCAGCAGCTTGCGGGGGGACGCTGAAGCTTTCTTT. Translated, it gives CASSLRGDAEAFF.

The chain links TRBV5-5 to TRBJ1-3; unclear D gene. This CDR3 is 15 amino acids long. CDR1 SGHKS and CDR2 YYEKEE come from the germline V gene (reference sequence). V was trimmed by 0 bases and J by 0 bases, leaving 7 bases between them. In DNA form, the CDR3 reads TGTGCCAGCAGCTTGGGTCCGAGCTCTGGAAACACCATATATTTT. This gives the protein CASSLGPSSGNTIYF.